This T cell receptor beta chain came from a study of blood T cell repertoires in COVID-19. Study as a whole: COVID-19 samples from acute and convalescent phases originated in the United States, Italy and Spain. From T cells, B-cell-depleted T cells, or PBMCs came the material, which was cDNA or gDNA.

Clones were read by immunoSEQ multiplex PCR, and TCRdb kept only the in-frame ones, dropping some. The sample has about 110,000 clones; less than 80% are singletons. V gave up 4 bases and J gave up 7 bases; unmatched junction bases: 3. The CDR3 is 13 amino acids. The germline V gene encodes CDR1 SNHLY and CDR2 FYNNEI. The sequencing sample was made of peripheral blood. The receptor's source is a man in his sixties or seventies with active or convalescent COVID-19. The J gene is TRBJ2-2, the V gene TRBV2; 7 nucleotides align to TRBD1. The CDR3 DNA follows: TGTGCCAGCAGTGGACAGGGAATCGGGGAGCTGTTTTTT. It encodes CASSGQGIGELFF.